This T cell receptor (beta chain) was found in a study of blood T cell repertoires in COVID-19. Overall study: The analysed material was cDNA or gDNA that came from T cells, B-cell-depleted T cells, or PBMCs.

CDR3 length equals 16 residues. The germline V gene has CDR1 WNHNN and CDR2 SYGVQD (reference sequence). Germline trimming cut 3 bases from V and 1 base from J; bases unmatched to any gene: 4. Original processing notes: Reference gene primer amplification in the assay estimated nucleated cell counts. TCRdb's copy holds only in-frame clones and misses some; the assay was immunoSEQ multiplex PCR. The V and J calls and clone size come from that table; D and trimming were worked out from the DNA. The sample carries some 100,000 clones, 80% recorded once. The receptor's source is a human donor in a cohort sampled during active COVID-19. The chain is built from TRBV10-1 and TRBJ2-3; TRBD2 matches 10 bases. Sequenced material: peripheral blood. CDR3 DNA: TGCGCCAGCAGTGAACTCGGGACTAGCGGCACAGATACGCAGTATTTT. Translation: CASSELGTSGTDTQYF.